This T cell receptor (beta chain) was sequenced in a study of T-cell reconstitution after alpha-beta-depleted transplantation in children. Broader study findings: T-cell counts and diversity were attributed mostly to newly produced T cells one year after transplant. Some patients showed high day-60 TCRbeta diversity, which derived from surviving recipient T cells and thymic progenitors. Several hundred expanded graft clones reportedly supplied alpha-beta T cells about two months after transplant.

Unique molecular identifiers were incorporated during preparation of the TCRbeta library. TCRdb redid the calling of the PCR reads with MiXCR, one entry per CDR3 protein. The data contain 500,000 to 650,000 distinct CDR3 sequences, about 10% of them singletons. The CDR3 runs 13 residues. Between the trimmed V and J ends, which lost 2 bases and 4 bases, there was a span of 8 bases. From germline, CDR1 is ENHRY and CDR2 SYGVKD. This clonotype was observed a handful of times. Its antigen is not known. The origin of this receptor is a female patient younger than 10 who had a stem cell transplant for aplastic anemia, so the T cells may come from the graft donor. The starting material was PBMCs, mostly from graft donor cells, obtained 180 days after TCRalphabeta/CD19-depleted stem cell transplant. The chain joins TRBV10-3 to TRBJ2-5; D uncertain. In DNA form, the CDR3 reads TGTGCCATCAGTGAGAAGGGTCTAGAGACCCAGTACTTC. Protein sequence: CAISEKGLETQYF.